This T cell receptor (beta chain) came from a study of cytomegalovirus exposure and HLA in healthy donors. Regarding the study as a whole: In a later analysis, TCR beta V- and J-gene trimming showed a link to a missense DCLRE1C variant.

Each donor's status was that of a healthy bone marrow donor. PCR amplification relied on 60 Vbeta primers (plus 13 Jbeta primers). Generated by immunoSEQ multiplex PCR, the TCRdb table keeps only in-frame clones and is missing some. The top ten hold over 2.5% of the sample, which has approximately 110,000 clones, 70% to 80% seen once. CDR1 SNHLY and CDR2 FYNNEI come from the germline V gene. Trimming took 5 bases from V and 2 from J; bases not matched to a gene: 5. The CDR3 covers 16 residues. Notes on this clone: Its antigen is undetermined. Other nucleotide sequences in the sample specify the same CDR3.

The sequencing input was PBMCs. This chain links TRBV2 with TRBJ2-5; the match to TRBD2 covers 13 bases. This clonotype was sampled from a man aged 45-60 years in good health and CMV-seropositive. The CDR3 DNA is TGTGCCAGCAGTCTTGGGACTAGCGGGATTCAAGAGACCCAGTACTTC. It codes for CASSLGTSGIQETQYF.